These 18 T cell receptor beta chains were all obtained from the same sample, sequenced in a study of OX40 agonist ivuxolimab in advanced cancers. The table came from immunoSEQ multiplex PCR; TCRdb's copy has only in-frame clones and leaves some out. The data show around 93,000 clones, around 87% seen once. Sequences were derived from CD4+ or CD8+ T cells sorted from blood, sampled in a trial of the OX40 agonist ivuxolimab. These receptors came from an adult with an advanced solid tumor such as melanoma, head and neck, liver or kidney cancer.

V is TRBV6-1 and J is TRBJ1-2; 7 bases fit TRBD1. The V segment lost 2 bases and the J segment 6 bases; nucleotides outside the gene matches: 9. The germline V gene has CDR1 MNHNS and CDR2 SASEGT. CDR3 length equals 15 residues. The CDR3 DNA follows: TGTGCCAGCAGTGAACGGGACAGCAGCTTGAATGGCTACACCTTC. It codes for CASSERDSSLNGYTF.

V usage is TRBV10-2 and J usage is TRBJ1-2; 8 nucleotides line up with TRBD1. Germline CDR1 and CDR2: WSHSY and SAAADI. This CDR3 has 12 amino acids. V trimming: 10 bases; J trimming: 8 bases; junction bases outside the gene matches: 9. CDR3 amino acids: CATGQGVSGYTF. The CDR3 nucleotides are TGCGCCACCGGACAGGGCGTTTCGGGCTACACCTTC.

The chain carries TRBV5-4 and TRBJ2-2; no definite D call. V lost 4 bases and J 7 bases, leaving 11 bases between the germline ends. CDR1 SGHNT and CDR2 YYREEE come from the germline V gene (reference sequence). This CDR3 has 13 residues. The CDR3: CASSQELFGELFF. The CDR3 coding sequence is TGTGCCAGCAGCCAAGAGCTCTTCGGGGAGCTGTTTTTT.

The chain joins TRBV6-1 to TRBJ2-3, with D unclear. This CDR3 is built from 11 residues. V lost 3 bases and J lost 6, with 4 bases in between. From germline, CDR1 is MNHNS and CDR2 SASEGT. CDR3 nucleotides: TGTGCCAGCAGTGACCGGGATACGCAGTATTTT. Encoded protein: CASSDRDTQYF.

This rearrangement joins TRBV7-2 to TRBJ2-7, with 7 bases matching TRBD2. This CDR3 is built from 13 residues. J was trimmed by 7 bases and V by 1 base; bases with no gene match: 4. The germline V gene encodes CDR1 SGHTA and CDR2 FQGNSA. DNA for the CDR3: TGTGCCAGCAGCTTAGAGCCCGGGAGGGAGCAGTACTTC. It codes for CASSLEPGREQYF.

The V call is TRBV9, the J call TRBJ2-4, with TRBD1 identical over 9 bases. This CDR3 comprises 17 residues. Germline assignment: CDR1 SGDLS and CDR2 YYNGEE. With 4 bases clipped from V and 0 bases from J, the junction kept 8 bases outside the gene matches. CDR3: CASSPHRQGVAKNIQYF. The CDR3, as DNA: TGTGCCAGCAGCCCACACCGACAGGGGGTAGCCAAAAACATTCAGTACTTC.

The gene calls are TRBV1 and TRBJ2-3; the listed D gene, TRBD2, was not tested against the DNA. TRBV1 is a listed pseudogene. The CDR3 spans 13 residues. CDR3 amino acids: CTSSPGAGDTQYF. The CDR3 DNA is TGCACCAGCAGTCCGGGAGCGGGGGATACGCAGTATTTT.

The chain carries TRBV15 and TRBJ1-5; D uncertain. The CDR3 covers 13 residues. Germline values: CDR1 LNHNV, CDR2 YYDKDF (reference sequence). V was cut by 1 base and J by 0 bases, with 1 base left in between. The CDR3 here is CATSRVSNQPQHF. CDR3 in DNA: TGTGCCACCAGCAGAGTTAGCAATCAGCCCCAGCATTTT.

This chain joins TRBV7-2 and TRBJ2-1; 8 positions match TRBD2. V was clipped by 7 bases and J by 4 bases; unmatched bases: 12. CDR1 and CDR2 from the germline V gene are SGHTA and FQGNSA. The CDR3 length is 16 residues. CDR3 loop: CASTQVSGASYNEQFF. The CDR3 coding sequence is TGTGCCAGCACCCAGGTTAGCGGGGCTTCTTACAATGAGCAGTTCTTC.

The V gene is TRBV6-1, the J gene TRBJ1-5; 9 bases map to TRBD1. The CDR3 has 13 amino acids. Trimming at V came to 6 bases and at J to 5 bases, leaving 2 bases not matched to a gene. CDR1 MNHNS and CDR2 SASEGT come from the germline V gene. CDR3 amino acids: CASRRDRDQPQHF. CDR3 nucleotides: TGTGCCAGCAGACGGGACAGGGATCAGCCCCAGCATTTT.

The genes are TRBV7-8 and TRBJ2-3, with unresolved D. This CDR3 comprises 13 residues. Germline V lookup: CDR1 SGHVS, CDR2 FQNEAQ. Trimming left V 3 bases short and J 2 bases short, with 6 bases between. CDR3 protein: CASSFAYTDTQYF. The CDR3 nucleotides read TGTGCCAGCAGCTTTGCTTACACAGATACGCAGTATTTT. Supplemented by reference TRBV7-8 and TRBJ2-3, the full variable domain reads GAGVSQSPRYKVAKRGQDVALRCDPISGHVSLFWYQQALGQGPEFLTYFQNEAQLDKSGLPSDRFFAERPEGSVSTLKIQRTQQEDSAVYLCASSFAYTDTQYFGPGTRLTVL.

J is TRBJ2-7 and V is TRBV7-2; D possibly uses TRBD1 or TRBD2 (5 bases each). Germline V gene sequence: CDR1 SGHTA, CDR2 FQGNSA. V lost 5 bases, J lost 4 bases, and 18 bases lay in between. CDR3 length equals 15 residues. CDR3 protein: CASSPMGVGVYEQYF. The CDR3 nucleotides are TGTGCCAGCAGCCCAATGGGGGTGGGGGTTTACGAGCAGTACTTC.

This rearrangement joins TRBV30 to TRBJ1-3; 8 nucleotides match TRBD1. Losses at the gene ends were 3 bases for V and 0 bases for J; bases not matched to a gene: 10. The germline V gene has CDR1 GTSNPN and CDR2 SVGIG (reference sequence). The CDR3 contains 17 residues. This CDR3 reads CAWRGGTGQASGNTIYF. For the CDR3, the DNA is TGTGCCTGGAGGGGAGGGACAGGACAAGCCTCTGGAAACACCATATATTTT.

This chain connects TRBV7-6 to TRBJ1-6, with unresolved D. The CDR3 contains 15 residues. Per the germline V gene, CDR1 is SGHVS and CDR2 is FNYEAQ. Trimming removed 6 bases at V and 7 bases at J, with 16 bases between. As DNA, the CDR3 is TGTGCCAGCAGTCCCTCGGTCCTGGGGAATTCACCCCTCCACTTT. It codes for CASSPSVLGNSPLHF.

The chain recombines TRBV6-1 with TRBJ2-1, with D possibly matching TRBD2 (6 bases). The CDR3 runs 15 residues. V gave up 3 bases and J gave up 8 bases, with 17 bases separating them. Germline-derived CDR1 and CDR2 are MNHNS and SASEGT. The CDR3 coding sequence is TGTGCCAGCAGTGAGGAGGGGATCGAGTTATATGAGCAGTTCTTC. Protein sequence: CASSEEGIELYEQFF.

The CDR3 spells CASSLQGGNQPQHF. The CDR3 DNA reads as TGTGCCAGCAGCCTCCAAGGCGGCAATCAGCCCCAGCATTTT. This sequence joins TRBV7-2 and TRBJ1-5, with D hard to call. Trimming cost V 5 bases and J 2 bases, with 10 bases left between them. CDR1 and CDR2 from the germline V gene are SGHTA and FQGNSA. CDR3 length: 14 amino acids.

This clone has only one observation. Different DNA sequences within this sample yield the same CDR3. The chain carries TRBV6-5 and TRBJ1-4; the match to TRBD1 covers 8 bases. Germline CDR1 and CDR2: MNHEY and SVGAGI. There are 15 residues in the CDR3. The ends lost 0 bases at V and 8 bases at J; junction bases unmatched: 5. This CDR3 reads CASSYSGTGGEKLFF. CDR3 sequence (DNA): TGTGCCAGCAGTTACTCGGGGACAGGTGGAGAAAAACTGTTTTTT.

This clone was seen just once. This sequence joins TRBV2 and TRBJ2-5; D is uncertain. V was pared by 6 bases and J by 5 bases, with 13 bases between. The CDR3 has 13 amino acids. Per the germline V gene, CDR1 is SNHLY and CDR2 is FYNNEI. The CDR3 sequence is CASSLTLRETQYF. CDR3 coding DNA: TGTGCCAGCAGCCTCACTCTTCGCGAGACCCAGTACTTC.